The rows below give T cell receptor beta chains drawn from one sample of a study of blood T cell repertoires in COVID-19. Repertoires were generated with immunoSEQ multiplex PCR, while TCRdb's copy carries only in-frame clones and drops some. The sample consists of 250,000 or so clones, around 93% of them appearing once. The specimen sequenced was PBMCs or T cells enriched from blood (not recorded which). The receptors stem from a man in his forties or fifties who had been exposed to COVID-19. Each CDR3 is given with its conserved first and last residue.

v_call cdr3_aa
TRBV6-4 CASSDRGYTDTQYF
TRBV7-9 CASMGSRRSYEQYF
TRBV7-6 CASSETGNTEAFF
TRBV19 CASSATVYGYTF
TRBV2 CASSLAGPETQYF
TRBV9 CASSPQLLSGQGAGGYTF
TRBV6-5 CASSPVAGGRAEQYF
TRBV6-5 CASFGGWDNEQFF
TRBV4-1 CASSPYSGTNYEQYF
TRBV7-2 CASSSDILWSPLHF
TRBV28 CASSFGLAGGITGELFF
TRBV6-5 CASSRTGGPYEQYF
TRBV19 CASSISLDRLTMYGYTF
TRBV19 CASSILPREGNNEQFF
TRBV19 CASSIHSPTSSYEQYF
TRBV28 CASSQREQGVSYEQYF
TRBV28 CASSPNPGTGQEKLFF
TRBV30 CAWRREGSTDTQYF
TRBV5-1 CASSRYSGQGSSGANVLTF
TRBV30 CAWSLRDSEITEAFF
TRBV30 CAWSLSGRGEQYF
TRBV19 CASSRQGRGLNTEAFF
TRBV10-3 CAISHGQGGNQPQHF
TRBV28 CASRQQGNTEAFF
TRBV27 CASSATSGAYNEQFF
TRBV28 CASSYSRLREAFF
TRBV12-3/TRBV12-4 CASISGGGQPQHF
TRBV5-4 CASSSGTSGRATDTQYF
TRBV23-1 CASSHGRGRALEKQFF
TRBV10-2 CASRGQAGGGYNEQFF
TRBV28 CASRTPGMYGYTF
TRBV2 CASMMEGARANVLTF
TRBV11-2 CASSLAVQPRYEQYF
TRBV12-3/TRBV12-4 CASRISIQETQYF
TRBV30 CAGFFRAGNTIYF
TRBV7-9 CASSLGQDSYNEQFF
TRBV4-2 CASSQEVLGFGSNSPLHF
TRBV11-3 CASSLGFGGSSYEQYF
TRBV19 CASGPGQGINEQYF
TRBV18 CASSPTRLAEEFF
TRBV2 CASSEAFRRGGKSPLHF
TRBV19 CASRISGYSTGELFF
TRBV12-2 CASRHRVVVPFYEQYF
TRBV19 CASREPGQSYGYTF
TRBV6-5 CASSYERNTEAFF
TRBV5-1 CASSFGSADYGYTF
TRBV30 CAWRGAAGNTIYF
TRBV18 CASSPFQSMNTEAFF
TRBV24-1 CATSDAGGTFYEQYF
TRBV24-1 CATSDSKQGWELFF
TRBV2 CASTTDRYSGNTIYF
TRBV5-1 CASSTSNQAGELFF
TRBV10-3 CAISGSGDSYEQYF
TRBV27 CASSFGQGYTSYLRTDTQYF
TRBV5-1 CASSRTGFSNEQFF
TRBV4-2 CASSQEEGGEQFF
TRBV28 CASGYTARENTIYF
TRBV12-5 CASGLGVRGKDQPQHF
TRBV14 CASSQNMNTEAFF
TRBV30 CAWRARITGELFF